The next 3 T cell receptor beta chains were all read from a single sample in a study of cytomegalovirus exposure and HLA in healthy donors. Primers for the PCR totalled 60 Vbeta and 13 Jbeta. Method: immunoSEQ multiplex PCR; TCRdb's copy keeps in-frame clones and lacks some. The sample yields roughly 190,000 clones, roughly four fifths seen once. The sequenced sample consisted of PBMCs. The receptors stem from a woman in her twenties or thirties in good health and CMV-seropositive.

The chain employs TRBV6-6 and TRBJ2-7, with 9 nucleotides matching TRBD1. Germline CDR1 MNHNY, CDR2 SVGAGI (reference sequence). The CDR3 covers 15 residues. The V segment lost 2 bases and the J segment 2 bases; nucleotides outside the gene matches: 4. The CDR3 spells CASSYLDRGPYEQYF. For the CDR3, the DNA is TGTGCCAGCAGTTACCTGGACAGGGGACCCTACGAGCAGTACTTC.

The chain combines TRBV18 with TRBJ1-5, with a weak D call TRBD1 (5 bases). The V gene's germline CDR1 is KGHSH and CDR2 LQKENI. This CDR3 contains 15 residues. V dropped 3 bases and J dropped 7 bases, with 16 bases sitting between them. CDR3 sequence (DNA): TGTGCCAGCTCACCTAACTCACTCCAGGGACAGCCCCAGCATTTT. Its protein is CASSPNSLQGQPQHF. Full variable domain (rest looked up from reference TRBV18 and TRBJ1-5): NAGVMQNPRHLVRRRGQEARLRCSPMKGHSHVYWYRQLPEEGLKFMVYLQKENIIDESGMPKERFSAEFPKEGPSILRIQQVVRGDSAAYFCASSPNSLQGQPQHFGDGTRLSIL.

V and J are TRBV27 and TRBJ2-2, with D perhaps TRBD2 (6 bases). The V end lost 4 bases, the J end lost 7 bases, and 13 bases lay between the germline ends. The CDR3 has 14 amino acids. Per germline, CDR1 MNHEY and CDR2 SMNVEV (reference sequence). The CDR3 DNA is TGTGCCAGCAGTTGGCGGGGAGACTACGGGGAGCTGTTTTTT. Its translation is CASSWRGDYGELFF.